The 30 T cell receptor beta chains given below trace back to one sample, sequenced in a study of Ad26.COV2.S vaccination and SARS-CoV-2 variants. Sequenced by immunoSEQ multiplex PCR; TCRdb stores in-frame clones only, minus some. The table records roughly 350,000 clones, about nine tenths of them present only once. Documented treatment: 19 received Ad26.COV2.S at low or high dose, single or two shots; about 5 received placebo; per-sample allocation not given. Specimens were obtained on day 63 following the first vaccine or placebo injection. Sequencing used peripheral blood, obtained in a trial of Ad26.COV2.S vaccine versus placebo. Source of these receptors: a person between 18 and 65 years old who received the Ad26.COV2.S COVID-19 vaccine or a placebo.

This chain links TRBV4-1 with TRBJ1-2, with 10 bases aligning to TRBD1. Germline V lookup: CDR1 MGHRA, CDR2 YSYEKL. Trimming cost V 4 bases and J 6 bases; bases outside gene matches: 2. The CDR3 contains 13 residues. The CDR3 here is CASSLDRGDGYTF. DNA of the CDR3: TGCGCCAGCAGCCTGGACAGGGGGGATGGCTACACCTTC.

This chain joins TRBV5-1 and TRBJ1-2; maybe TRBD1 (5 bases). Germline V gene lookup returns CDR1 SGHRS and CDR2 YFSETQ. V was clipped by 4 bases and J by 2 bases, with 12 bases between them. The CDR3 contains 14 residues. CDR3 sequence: CASSPRRGNYGYTF. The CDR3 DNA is TGCGCCAGCAGCCCCCGGCGGGGGAACTATGGCTACACCTTC.

CDR3 amino acids: CASRKGRMDEQYF. CDR3 DNA: TGTGCCAGCAGGAAAGGACGAATGGACGAGCAGTACTTC. The chain has TRBV12-3 or TRBV12-4 and TRBJ2-7; D remains ambiguous. V gave up 6 bases and J gave up 5 bases, with 14 bases separating them. The CDR3 covers 13 residues.

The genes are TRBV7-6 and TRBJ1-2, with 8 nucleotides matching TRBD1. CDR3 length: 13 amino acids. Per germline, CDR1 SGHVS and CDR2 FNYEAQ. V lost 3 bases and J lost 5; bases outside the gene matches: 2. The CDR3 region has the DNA TGTGCCAGCAGCTTGGGACAGGAATATGGCTACACCTTC. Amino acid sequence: CASSLGQEYGYTF.

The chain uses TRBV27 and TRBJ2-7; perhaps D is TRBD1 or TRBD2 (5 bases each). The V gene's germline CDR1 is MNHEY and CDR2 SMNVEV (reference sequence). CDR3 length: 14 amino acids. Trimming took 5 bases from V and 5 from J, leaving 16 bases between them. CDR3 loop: CASSKRTQGHEQYF. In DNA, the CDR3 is TGTGCCAGCAGTAAACGGACCCAGGGACACGAGCAGTACTTC.

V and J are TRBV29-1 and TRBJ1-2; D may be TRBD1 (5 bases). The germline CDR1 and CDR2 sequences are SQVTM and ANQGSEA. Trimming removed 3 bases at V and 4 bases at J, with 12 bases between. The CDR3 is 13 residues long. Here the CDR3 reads CSVETTDTYGYTF. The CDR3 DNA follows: TGCAGCGTTGAGACGACAGATACCTATGGCTACACCTTC.

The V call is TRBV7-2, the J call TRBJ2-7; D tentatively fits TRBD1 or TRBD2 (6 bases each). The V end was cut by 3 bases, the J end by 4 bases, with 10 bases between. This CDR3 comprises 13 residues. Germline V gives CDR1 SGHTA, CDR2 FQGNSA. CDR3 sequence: CASSFTGRYEQYF. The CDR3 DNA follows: TGTGCCAGCAGCTTTACAGGGAGGTACGAGCAGTACTTC.

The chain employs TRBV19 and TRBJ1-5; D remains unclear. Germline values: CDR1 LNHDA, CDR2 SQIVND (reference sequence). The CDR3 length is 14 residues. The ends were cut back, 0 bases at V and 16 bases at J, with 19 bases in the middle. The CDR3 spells CASSIDYRSPLAHF. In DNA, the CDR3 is TGTGCCAGTAGTATAGATTATAGATCCCCGCTCGCCCATTTT.

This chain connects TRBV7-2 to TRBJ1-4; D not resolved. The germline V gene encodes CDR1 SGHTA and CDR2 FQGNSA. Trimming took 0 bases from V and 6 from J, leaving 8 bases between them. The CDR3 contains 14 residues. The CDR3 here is CASSLALTDEKLFF. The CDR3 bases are TGTGCCAGCAGCTTAGCTTTGACGGATGAAAAACTGTTTTTT.

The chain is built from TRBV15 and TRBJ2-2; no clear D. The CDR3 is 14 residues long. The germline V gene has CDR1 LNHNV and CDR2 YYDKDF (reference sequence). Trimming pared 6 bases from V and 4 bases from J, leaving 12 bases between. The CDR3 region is CATSQAPSTGELFF. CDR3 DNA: TGTGCCACCAGTCAGGCCCCTTCCACCGGGGAGCTGTTTTTT.

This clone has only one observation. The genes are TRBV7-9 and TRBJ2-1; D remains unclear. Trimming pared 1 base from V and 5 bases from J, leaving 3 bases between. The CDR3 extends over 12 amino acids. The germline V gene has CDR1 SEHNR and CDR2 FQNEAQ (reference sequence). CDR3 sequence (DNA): TGTGCCAGCAGCTTAGTTAACAATGAGCAGTTCTTC. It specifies CASSLVNNEQFF.

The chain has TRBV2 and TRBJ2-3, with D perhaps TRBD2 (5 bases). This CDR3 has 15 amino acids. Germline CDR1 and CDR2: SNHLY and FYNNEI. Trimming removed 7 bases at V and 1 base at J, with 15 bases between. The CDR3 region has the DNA TGTGCCAGCACCCCCGGGCGGCGGGGCACAGATACGCAGTATTTT. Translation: CASTPGRRGTDTQYF.

The CDR3 DNA reads TGCGCCAGCACCGCGACTAGCGGGTTCACAGATACGCAGTATTTT. This sequence encodes CASTATSGFTDTQYF. The V gene is TRBV4-1, the J gene TRBJ2-3, with 10 bases identical to TRBD2. This CDR3 has 15 amino acids. V lost 7 bases and J lost 2; bases outside the gene matches: 6. Germline lookup yields CDR1 MGHRA and CDR2 YSYEKL.

CDR3 DNA: TGTGCCAGCAGCCAAGAAAGGGATGCTATTTGGGTGAGGGACACTGAAGCTTTCTTT. Its protein is CASSQERDAIWVRDTEAFF. This rearrangement joins TRBV14 to TRBJ1-1; no firm D call. Trimming left V 0 bases short and J 3 bases short, with 23 bases between. CDR1 SGHDN and CDR2 FVKESK come from the germline V gene. The CDR3 is 19 residues long.

This CDR3 reads CASSVAGATARTDTQYF. In DNA form, the CDR3 reads TGTGCCAGCAGCGTAGCTGGAGCGACAGCTCGCACAGATACGCAGTATTTT. The chain recombines TRBV9 with TRBJ2-3; D may be TRBD1 (5 bases). Trimming removed 0 bases at V and 1 base at J, with 15 bases between. The CDR3 extends over 17 amino acids. Germline V gives CDR1 SGDLS, CDR2 YYNGEE.

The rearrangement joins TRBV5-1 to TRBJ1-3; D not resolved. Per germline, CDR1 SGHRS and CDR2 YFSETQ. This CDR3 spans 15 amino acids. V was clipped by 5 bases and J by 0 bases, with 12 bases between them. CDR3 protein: CASRQDGSSGNTIYF. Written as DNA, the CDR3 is TGCGCCAGCAGACAAGACGGGAGCTCTGGAAACACCATATATTTT.

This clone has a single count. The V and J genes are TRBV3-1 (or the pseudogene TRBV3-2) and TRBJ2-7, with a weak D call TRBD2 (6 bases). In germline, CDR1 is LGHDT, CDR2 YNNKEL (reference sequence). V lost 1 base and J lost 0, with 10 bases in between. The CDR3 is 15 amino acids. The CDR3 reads CASSQGEVSSYEQYF. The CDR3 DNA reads TGTGCCAGCAGCCAAGGGGAGGTGAGCTCCTACGAGCAGTACTTC.

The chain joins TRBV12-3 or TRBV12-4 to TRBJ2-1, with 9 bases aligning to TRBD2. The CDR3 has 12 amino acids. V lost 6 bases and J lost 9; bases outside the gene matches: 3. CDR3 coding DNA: TGTGCCAGCAGCCCAGCGGGGGGTGAGCAGTTCTTC. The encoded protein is CASSPAGGEQFF.

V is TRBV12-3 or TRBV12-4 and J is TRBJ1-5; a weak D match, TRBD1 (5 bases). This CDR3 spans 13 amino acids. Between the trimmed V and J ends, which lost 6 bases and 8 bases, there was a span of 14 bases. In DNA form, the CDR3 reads TGTGCCAGCAGCCTAGAGGGGTTTGAGCCCCAGCATTTT. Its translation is CASSLEGFEPQHF.

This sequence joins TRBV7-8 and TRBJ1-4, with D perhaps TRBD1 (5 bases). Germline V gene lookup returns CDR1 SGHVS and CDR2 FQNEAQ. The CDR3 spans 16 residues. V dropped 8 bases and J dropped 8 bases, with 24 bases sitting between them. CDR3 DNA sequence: TGTGCCAGCTCCTCGGAGGATGGGGACCCAAGCGAAAAACTGTTTTTT. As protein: CASSSEDGDPSEKLFF.

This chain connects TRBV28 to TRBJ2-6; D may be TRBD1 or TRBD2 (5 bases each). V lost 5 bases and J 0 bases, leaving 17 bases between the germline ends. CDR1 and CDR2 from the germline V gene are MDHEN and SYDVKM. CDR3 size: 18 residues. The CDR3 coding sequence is TGTGCCAGCAGTATTGGTCCGGGACGGGACTCTGGGGCCAACGTCCTGACTTTC. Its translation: CASSIGPGRDSGANVLTF.

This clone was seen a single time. CDR3 in DNA: TGTGCCAGCAGTTTAGCGGGGACCGAAAAACTGTTTTTT. As protein: CASSLAGTEKLFF. The V call is TRBV12-3 or TRBV12-4, the J call TRBJ1-4, with D possibly matching TRBD1 (5 bases). The CDR3 consists of 13 residues. The V gene lost 0 bases and the J gene lost 8 bases, with 7 bases spanning the gap.

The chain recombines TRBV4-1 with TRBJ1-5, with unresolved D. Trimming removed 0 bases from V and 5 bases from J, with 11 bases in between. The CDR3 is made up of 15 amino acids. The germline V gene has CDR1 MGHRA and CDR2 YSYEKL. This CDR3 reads CASSQDVRADQPQHF. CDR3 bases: TGCGCCAGCAGCCAAGATGTCCGGGCAGATCAGCCCCAGCATTTT.

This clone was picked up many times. The CDR3 DNA reads TGTGCCAGCAGGGGGGGCAGTTCGACCGTTTCACCCCTCCACTTT. This codes for CASRGGSSTVSPLHF. This sequence joins TRBV27 and TRBJ1-6; TRBD1 might be the D (6 bases). CDR1 and CDR2 from the germline V gene are MNHEY and SMNVEV (reference sequence). V lost 6 bases and J 9 bases, leaving 18 bases between the germline ends. This CDR3 is built from 15 residues.

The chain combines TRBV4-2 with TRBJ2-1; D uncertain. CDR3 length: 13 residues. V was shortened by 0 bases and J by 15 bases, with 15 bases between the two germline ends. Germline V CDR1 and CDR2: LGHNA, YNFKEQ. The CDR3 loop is CASSQEADQLGFF. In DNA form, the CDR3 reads TGTGCCAGCAGCCAAGAGGCCGACCAATTAGGGTTCTTC.

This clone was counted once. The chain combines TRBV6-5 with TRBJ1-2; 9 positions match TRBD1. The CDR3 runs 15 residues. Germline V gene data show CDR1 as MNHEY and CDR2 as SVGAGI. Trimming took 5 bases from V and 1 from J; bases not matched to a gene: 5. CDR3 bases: TGTGCCAGCAGTCGGACAGGGGAAAATAACTATGGCTACACCTTC. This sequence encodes CASSRTGENNYGYTF.

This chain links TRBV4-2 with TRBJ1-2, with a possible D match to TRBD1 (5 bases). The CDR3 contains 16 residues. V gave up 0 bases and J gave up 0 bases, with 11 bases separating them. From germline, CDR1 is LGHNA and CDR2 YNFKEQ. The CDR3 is CASSQEVGPTNYGYTF. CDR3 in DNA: TGTGCCAGCAGCCAAGAGGTGGGGCCCACTAACTATGGCTACACCTTC.

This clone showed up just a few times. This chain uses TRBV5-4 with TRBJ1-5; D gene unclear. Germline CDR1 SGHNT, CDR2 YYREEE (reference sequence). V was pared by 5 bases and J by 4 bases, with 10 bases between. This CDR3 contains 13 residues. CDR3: CASSWELNQPQHF. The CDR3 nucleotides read TGTGCCAGCAGTTGGGAGTTGAATCAGCCCCAGCATTTT.

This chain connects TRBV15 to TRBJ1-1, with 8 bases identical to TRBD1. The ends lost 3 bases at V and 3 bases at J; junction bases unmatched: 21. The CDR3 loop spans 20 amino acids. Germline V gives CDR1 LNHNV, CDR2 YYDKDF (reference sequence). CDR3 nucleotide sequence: TGTGCCACCAGCAGCCTGAGAATAGGACAGGGCCACTCCTTCTACACTGAAGCTTTCTTT. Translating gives CATSSLRIGQGHSFYTEAFF.

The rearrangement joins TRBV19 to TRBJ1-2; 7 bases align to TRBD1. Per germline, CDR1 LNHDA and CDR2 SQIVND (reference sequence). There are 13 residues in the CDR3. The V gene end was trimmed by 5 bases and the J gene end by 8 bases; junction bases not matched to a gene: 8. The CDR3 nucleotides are TGTGCCAGTAGTCCCCAGACAGGGTTCGGCTACACCTTC. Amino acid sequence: CASSPQTGFGYTF.